The 10 T cell receptor beta chains given below trace back to one sample, sequenced in a study of breast tumors, draining lymph nodes, adjacent tissues. From the multiplex PCR reads, TCRdb called clonotypes with MiXCR, one entry per CDR3 protein. This sample carries more than 10,000 distinct CDR3 sequences, approximately 50% of them seen once, and the ten largest clones take about a third. Sequencing was carried out using breast tumor tissue. The source of these receptors is a female donor with breast cancer. Some clones in this sample may be carry-over from other donors' samples.

This sequence joins TRBV7-2 and TRBJ2-3; 8 bases map to TRBD2. The germline CDR1 and CDR2 sequences are SGHTA and FQGNSA. J was trimmed by 6 bases and V by 5 bases; bases with no gene match: 7. The CDR3 has 14 amino acids. CDR3 protein: CASSSGGGQDTQYF. DNA of the CDR3: TGTGCCAGCAGCAGCGGGGGCGGGCAGGATACGCAGTATTTT.

In its sample, this clonotype was seen many times. Just one base apart from a much larger clone, this may be a read error. This sequence joins TRBV5-1 and TRBJ1-4, with D possibly matching TRBD1 (5 bases). CDR3 length: 13 residues. The V gene's germline CDR1 is SGHRS and CDR2 YFSETQ. The CDR3: CASSSQGPENLFF. CDR3 nucleotides: TGCGCCAGCAGCTCGCAGGGCCCCGAAAACCTGTTTTTT.

The V and J genes are TRBV19 and TRBJ2-2; 10 bases line up with TRBD2. The germline CDR1 and CDR2 sequences are LNHDA and SQIVND (reference sequence). V was clipped by 3 bases and J by 4 bases; unmatched bases: 11. This CDR3 region has 18 residues. CDR3 nucleotide sequence: TGTGCCAGTAGTATCGGGCTAGCGGGAGAGGGGCTCACCGGGGAGCTGTTTTTT. Residues: CASSIGLAGEGLTGELFF.

This clonotype showed up just a few times. The germline gene is not matched at one end of the junction; a read error may be the cause. The chain is built from TRBV7-9 and TRBJ2-7; TRBD2 might be the D (5 bases). The germline V gene encodes CDR1 SEHNR and CDR2 FQNEAQ (reference sequence). The CDR3 is made up of 14 amino acids. The CDR3 DNA reads as TGCGCCAGCAGCCAAGCGACTACCACCTACGAGCAGTACTTC. Protein sequence: CASSQATTTYEQYF.

The chain couples TRBV4-1 to TRBJ1-2; D may be TRBD1 (6 bases). CDR3 length: 15 residues. The V gene lost 1 base and the J gene lost 4 bases, with 13 bases spanning the gap. Germline V CDR1 and CDR2: MGHRA, YSYEKL. The CDR3 protein is CASSQGDMGLYGYTF. Here the CDR3 DNA reads TGCGCCAGCAGCCAAGGGGACATGGGGCTCTATGGCTACACCTTC.

The chain is built from TRBV15 and TRBJ2-7, with D possibly TRBD2 on 6 matching bases. CDR1 is LNHNV, CDR2 YYDKDF, per germline (reference sequence). The ends were cut back, 5 bases at V and 2 bases at J, with 16 bases in the middle. The CDR3 totals 15 residues. The CDR3 loop reads CATSSSGTGTYEQYF. The CDR3 DNA is TGTGCCACCAGCTCCTCCGGGACTGGAACCTACGAGCAGTACTTC.

The chain joins TRBV20-1 to TRBJ2-7; D may be TRBD2 (6 bases). V lost 6 bases to trimming and J lost 0 bases, with 15 bases between them. CDR1 and CDR2 (germline): DFQATT, SNEGSKA (reference sequence). The CDR3 runs 14 residues. The DNA for the CDR3 is TGCAGTGCCATGACGGGGGAGAGCTCCTACGAGCAGTACTTC. Protein: CSAMTGESSYEQYF.

At least ten counts were recorded for this clonotype. The V gene is TRBV4-2, the J gene TRBJ1-6, with D tentatively TRBD1 (5 bases). Germline V gene data show CDR1 as LGHNA and CDR2 as YNFKEQ. The CDR3 covers 14 residues. Between the trimmed V and J ends, which lost 6 bases and 9 bases, there was a span of 15 bases. The CDR3 sequence: CASRGGRVASPLHF. In nucleotides, the CDR3 is TGTGCCAGCAGGGGTGGCAGGGTGGCTTCACCCCTCCACTTT.

This clonotype qualifies as medium-sized. This chain connects TRBV5-4 to TRBJ2-1; TRBD1 or TRBD2 may be the D gene (5 bases each). Trimming left V 0 bases short and J 7 bases short, with 11 bases between. Germline V gene sequence: CDR1 SGHNT, CDR2 YYREEE (reference sequence). The length of the CDR3 is 14 residues. The CDR3: CASSLGGWGNEQFF. The CDR3 DNA reads TGTGCCAGCAGCTTGGGGGGGTGGGGGAATGAGCAGTTCTTC.

The CDR3 loop reads CASRIVNSGRIDEQFF. In DNA, the CDR3 is TGTGCCAGCAGAATAGTCAATAGCGGGAGGATTGATGAGCAGTTCTTC. V gene TRBV7-9 combines with J gene TRBJ2-1; 10 bases are shared with TRBD2. The CDR3 is made up of 16 amino acids. Germline V gene lookup returns CDR1 SEHNR and CDR2 FQNEAQ (reference sequence). Unmatched junction bases numbered 13, after V lost 6 bases and J lost 8 bases. The whole variable domain, remainder taken from reference TRBV7-9 and TRBJ2-1, is DTGVSQNPRHKITKRGQNVTFRCDPISEHNRLYWYRQTLGQGPEFLTYFQNEAQLEKSRLLSDRFSAERPKGSFSTLEIQRTEQGDSAMYLCASRIVNSGRIDEQFFGPGTRLTVL.